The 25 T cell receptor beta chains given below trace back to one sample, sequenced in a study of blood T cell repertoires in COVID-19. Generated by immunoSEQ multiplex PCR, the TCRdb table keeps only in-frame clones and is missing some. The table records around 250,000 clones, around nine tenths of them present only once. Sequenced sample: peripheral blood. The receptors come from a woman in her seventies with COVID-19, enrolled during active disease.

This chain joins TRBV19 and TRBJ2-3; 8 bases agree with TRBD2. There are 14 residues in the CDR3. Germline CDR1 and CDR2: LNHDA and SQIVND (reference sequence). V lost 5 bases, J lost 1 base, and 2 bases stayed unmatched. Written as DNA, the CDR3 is TGTGCCAGTAGTGTGACTAGCGGCACAGATACGCAGTATTTT. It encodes CASSVTSGTDTQYF.

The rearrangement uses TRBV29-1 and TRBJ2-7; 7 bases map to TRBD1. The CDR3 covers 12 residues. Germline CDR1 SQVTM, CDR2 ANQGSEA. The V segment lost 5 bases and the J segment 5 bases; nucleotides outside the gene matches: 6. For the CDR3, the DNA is TGCAGCGTTCGACAGGGAAGTGACGAGCAGTACTTC. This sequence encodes CSVRQGSDEQYF.

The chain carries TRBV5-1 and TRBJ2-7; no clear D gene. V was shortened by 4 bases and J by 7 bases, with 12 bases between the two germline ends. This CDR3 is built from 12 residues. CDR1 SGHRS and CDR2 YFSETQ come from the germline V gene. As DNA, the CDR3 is TGCGCCAGCAGCCCCAGTAATTTAGAGCAGTACTTC. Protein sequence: CASSPSNLEQYF.

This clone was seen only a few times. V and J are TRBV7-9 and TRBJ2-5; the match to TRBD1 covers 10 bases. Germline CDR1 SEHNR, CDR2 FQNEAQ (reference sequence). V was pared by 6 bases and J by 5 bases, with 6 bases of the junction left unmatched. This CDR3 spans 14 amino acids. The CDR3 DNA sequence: TGTGCCAGCAGTTTGACAGGGGGCTATGAGACCCAGTACTTC. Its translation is CASSLTGGYETQYF. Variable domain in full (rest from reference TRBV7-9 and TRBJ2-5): DTGVSQNPRHKITKRGQNVTFRCDPISEHNRLYWYRQTLGQGPEFLTYFQNEAQLEKSRLLSDRFSAERPKGSFSTLEIQRTEQGDSAMYLCASSLTGGYETQYFGPGTRLLVL.

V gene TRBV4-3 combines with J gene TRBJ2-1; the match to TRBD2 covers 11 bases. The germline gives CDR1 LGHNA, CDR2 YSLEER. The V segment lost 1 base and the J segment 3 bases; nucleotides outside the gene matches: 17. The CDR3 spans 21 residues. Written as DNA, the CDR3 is TGCGCCAGCAGCCAAGTCGTACTAGCGGGAGTTCAGGTGGGGGGCTACAATGAGCAGTTCTTC. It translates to CASSQVVLAGVQVGGYNEQFF.

The CDR3 reads CATQLGLWSSGNTIYF. The DNA for the CDR3 is TGTGCCACTCAACTGGGTCTCTGGAGCTCTGGAAACACCATATATTTT. The chain uses TRBV19 and TRBJ1-3; D is undetermined. In germline, CDR1 is LNHDA, CDR2 SQIVND (reference sequence). The V gene lost 10 bases and the J gene lost 0 bases, with 19 bases spanning the gap. The CDR3 sequence is 16 residues long.

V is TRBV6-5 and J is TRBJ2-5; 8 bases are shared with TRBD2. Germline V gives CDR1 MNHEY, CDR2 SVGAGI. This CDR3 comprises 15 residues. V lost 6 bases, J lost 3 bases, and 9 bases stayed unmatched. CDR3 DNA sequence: TGTGCCAGCAGGCCTCACACTAGCGGAAAAGAGACCCAGTACTTC. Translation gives CASRPHTSGKETQYF.

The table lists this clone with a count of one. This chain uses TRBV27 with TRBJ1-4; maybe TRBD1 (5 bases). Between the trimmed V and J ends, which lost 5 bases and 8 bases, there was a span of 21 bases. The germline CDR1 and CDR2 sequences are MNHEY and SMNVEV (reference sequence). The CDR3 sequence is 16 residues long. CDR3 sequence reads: CASSPAVFAAGEKLFF. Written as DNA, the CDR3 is TGTGCCAGCAGTCCAGCCGTCTTCGCAGCAGGGGAAAAACTGTTTTTT. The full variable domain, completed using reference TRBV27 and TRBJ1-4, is EAQVTQNPRYLITVTGKKLTVTCSQNMNHEYMSWYRQDPGLGLRQIYYSMNVEVTDKGDVPEGYKVSRKEKRNFPLILESPSPNQTSLYFCASSPAVFAAGEKLFFGSGTQLSVL.

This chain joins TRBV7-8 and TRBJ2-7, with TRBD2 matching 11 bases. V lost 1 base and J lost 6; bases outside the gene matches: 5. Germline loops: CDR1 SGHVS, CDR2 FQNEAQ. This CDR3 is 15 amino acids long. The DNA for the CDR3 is TGTGCCAGCAGCTTAGTATCTCTAGCGGGAGGCGAGCAGTACTTC. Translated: CASSLVSLAGGEQYF.

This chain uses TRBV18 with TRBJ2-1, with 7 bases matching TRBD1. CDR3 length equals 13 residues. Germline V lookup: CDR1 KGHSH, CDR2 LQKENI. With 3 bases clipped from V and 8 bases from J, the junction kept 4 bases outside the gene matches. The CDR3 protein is CASSPRDSYEQFF. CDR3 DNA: TGTGCCAGCTCACCCCGGGACAGCTATGAGCAGTTCTTC.

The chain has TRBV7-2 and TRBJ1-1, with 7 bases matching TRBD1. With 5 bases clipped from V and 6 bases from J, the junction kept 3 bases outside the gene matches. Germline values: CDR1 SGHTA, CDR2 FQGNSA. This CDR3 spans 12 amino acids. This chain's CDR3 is CASSLTGAEAFF. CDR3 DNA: TGTGCCAGCAGCCTAACAGGGGCTGAAGCTTTCTTT.

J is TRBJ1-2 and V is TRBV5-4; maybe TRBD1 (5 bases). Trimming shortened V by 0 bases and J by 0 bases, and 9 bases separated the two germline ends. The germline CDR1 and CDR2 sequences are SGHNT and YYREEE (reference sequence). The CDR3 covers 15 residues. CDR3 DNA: TGTGCCAGCAGCTTGGACCGGACAACTAACTATGGCTACACCTTC. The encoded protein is CASSLDRTTNYGYTF. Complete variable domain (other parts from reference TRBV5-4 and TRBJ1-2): ETGVTQSPTHLIKTRGQQVTLRCSSQSGHNTVSWYQQALGQGPQFIFQYYREEENGRGNFPPRFSGLQFPNYSSELNVNALELDDSALYLCASSLDRTTNYGYTFGSGTRLTVV.

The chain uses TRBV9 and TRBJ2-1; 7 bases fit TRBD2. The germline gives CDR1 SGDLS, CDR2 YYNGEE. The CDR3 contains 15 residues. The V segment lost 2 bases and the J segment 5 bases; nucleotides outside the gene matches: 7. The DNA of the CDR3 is TGTGCCAGCAGCGTGGGGGGAGGGTCACACAATGAGCAGTTCTTC. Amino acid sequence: CASSVGGGSHNEQFF.

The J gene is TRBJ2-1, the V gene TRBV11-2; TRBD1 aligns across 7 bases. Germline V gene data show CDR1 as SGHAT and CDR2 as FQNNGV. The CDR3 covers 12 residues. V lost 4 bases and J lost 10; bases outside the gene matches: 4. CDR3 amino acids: CASSSSQGEQFF. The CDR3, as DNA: TGTGCCAGCAGCTCGTCACAGGGGGAGCAGTTCTTC.

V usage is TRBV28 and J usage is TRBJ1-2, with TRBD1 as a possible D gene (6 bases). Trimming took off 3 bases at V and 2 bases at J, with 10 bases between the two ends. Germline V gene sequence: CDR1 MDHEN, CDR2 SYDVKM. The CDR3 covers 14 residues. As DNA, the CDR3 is TGTGCCAGCAGTTTGAGACAGGAGAACTATGGCTACACCTTC. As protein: CASSLRQENYGYTF.

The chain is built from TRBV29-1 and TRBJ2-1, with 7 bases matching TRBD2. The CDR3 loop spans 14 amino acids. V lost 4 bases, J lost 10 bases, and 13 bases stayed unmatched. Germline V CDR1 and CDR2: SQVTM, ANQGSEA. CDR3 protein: CSVAYRGSGNEQFF. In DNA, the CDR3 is TGCAGCGTTGCGTACCGCGGGAGCGGAAACGAGCAGTTCTTC.

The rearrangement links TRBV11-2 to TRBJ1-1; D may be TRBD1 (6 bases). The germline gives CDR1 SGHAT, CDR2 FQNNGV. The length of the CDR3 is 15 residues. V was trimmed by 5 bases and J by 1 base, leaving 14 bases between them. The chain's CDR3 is CASSPIRGANTEAFF. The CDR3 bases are TGTGCCAGCAGCCCTATCCGGGGGGCGAACACTGAAGCTTTCTTT.

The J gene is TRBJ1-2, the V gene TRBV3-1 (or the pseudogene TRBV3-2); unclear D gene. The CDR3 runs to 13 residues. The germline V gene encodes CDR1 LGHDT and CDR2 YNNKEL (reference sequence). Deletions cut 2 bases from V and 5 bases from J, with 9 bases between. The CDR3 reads CASSQKTAYGYTF. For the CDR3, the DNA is TGTGCCAGCAGCCAAAAAACAGCTTATGGCTACACCTTC.

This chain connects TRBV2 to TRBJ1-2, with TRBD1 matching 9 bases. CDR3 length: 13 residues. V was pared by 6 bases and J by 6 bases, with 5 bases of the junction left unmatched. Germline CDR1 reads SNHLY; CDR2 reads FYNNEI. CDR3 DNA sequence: TGTGCCAGCAGAGAGGGACAGGGTAATGGCTACACCTTC. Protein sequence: CASREGQGNGYTF. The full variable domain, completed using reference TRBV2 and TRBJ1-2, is EPEVTQTPSHQVTQMGQEVILRCVPISNHLYFYWYRQILGQKVEFLVSFYNNEISEKSEIFDDQFSVERPDGSNFTLKIRSTKLEDSAMYFCASREGQGNGYTFGSGTRLTVV.

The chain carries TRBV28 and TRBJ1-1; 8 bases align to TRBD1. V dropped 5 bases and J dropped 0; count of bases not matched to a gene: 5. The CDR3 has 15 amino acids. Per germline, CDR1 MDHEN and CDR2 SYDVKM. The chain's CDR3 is CASSARTGMNTEAFF. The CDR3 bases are TGTGCCAGCAGTGCAAGGACAGGGATGAACACTGAAGCTTTCTTT.

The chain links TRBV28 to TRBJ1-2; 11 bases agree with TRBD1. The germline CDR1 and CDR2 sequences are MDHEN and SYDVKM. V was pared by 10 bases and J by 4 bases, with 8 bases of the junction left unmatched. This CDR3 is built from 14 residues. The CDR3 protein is CATETGTGGYGYTF. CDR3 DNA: TGTGCCACCGAAACCGGGACAGGGGGCTATGGCTACACCTTC.

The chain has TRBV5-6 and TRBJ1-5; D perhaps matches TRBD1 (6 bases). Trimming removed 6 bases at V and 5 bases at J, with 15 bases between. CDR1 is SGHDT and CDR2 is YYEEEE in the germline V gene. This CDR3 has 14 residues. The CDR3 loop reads CASKFQGRDQPQHF. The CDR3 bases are TGTGCCAGCAAATTCCAGGGGAGGGATCAGCCCCAGCATTTT. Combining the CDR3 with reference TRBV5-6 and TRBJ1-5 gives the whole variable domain DAGVTQSPTHLIKTRGQQVTLRCSPKSGHDTVSWYQQALGQGPQFIFQYYEEEERQRGNFPDRFSGHQFPNYSSELNVNALLLGDSALYLCASKFQGRDQPQHFGDGTRLSIL.

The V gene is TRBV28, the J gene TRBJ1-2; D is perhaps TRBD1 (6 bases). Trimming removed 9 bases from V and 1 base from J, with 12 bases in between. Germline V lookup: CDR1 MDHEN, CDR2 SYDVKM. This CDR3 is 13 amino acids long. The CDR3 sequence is CASLTGLNYGYTF. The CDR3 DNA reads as TGTGCCAGTCTTACAGGGCTTAACTATGGCTACACCTTC.

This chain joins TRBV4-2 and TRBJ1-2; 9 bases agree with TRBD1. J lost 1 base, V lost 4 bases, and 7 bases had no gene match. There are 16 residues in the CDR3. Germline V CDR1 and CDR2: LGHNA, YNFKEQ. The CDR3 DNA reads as TGTGCCAGCAGCCTAGGACAGGGGAGGAGTAACTATGGCTACACCTTC. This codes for CASSLGQGRSNYGYTF.

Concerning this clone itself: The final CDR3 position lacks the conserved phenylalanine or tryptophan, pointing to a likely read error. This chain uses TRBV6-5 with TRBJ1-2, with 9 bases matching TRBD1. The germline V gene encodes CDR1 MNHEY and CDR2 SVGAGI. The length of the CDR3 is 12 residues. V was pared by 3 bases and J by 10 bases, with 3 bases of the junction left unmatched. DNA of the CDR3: TGTGCCAGCAGTTATCGACAGGGGGACTACACCCTC. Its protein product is CASSYRQGDYTL.